A single sample gave rise to the 30 T cell receptor beta chains below, sequenced in a study of blood T cell repertoires in COVID-19. Clones were sequenced by immunoSEQ multiplex PCR, and TCRdb holds only the in-frame ones, with some missing. The table has around 160,000 clones, 90% seen once. The sample consisted of peripheral blood. These receptor sequences come from a man aged 60-69 years with active or convalescent COVID-19.

This rearrangement joins TRBV19 to TRBJ1-5, with D hard to call. The CDR3 length is 15 residues. The germline CDR1 and CDR2 sequences are LNHDA and SQIVND (reference sequence). V lost 2 bases to trimming and J lost 5 bases, with 13 bases between them. Here the CDR3 reads CASSIQATLYQPQHF. Written as DNA, the CDR3 is TGTGCCAGTAGTATACAAGCCACTTTGTATCAGCCCCAGCATTTT. Drawing the rest from reference TRBV19 and TRBJ1-5, the complete variable domain is DGGITQSPKYLFRKEGQNVTLSCEQNLNHDAMYWYRQDPGQGLRLIYYSQIVNDFQKGDIAEGYSVSREKKESFPLTVTSAQKNPTAFYLCASSIQATLYQPQHFGDGTRLSIL.

This chain links TRBV7-8 with TRBJ2-2; D remains unclear. The germline V and J ends were trimmed by 1 base and 6 bases, with 6 bases remaining between them. The germline CDR1 and CDR2 sequences are SGHVS and FQNEAQ. The CDR3 runs to 13 residues. CDR3 protein: CASSLGLAGELFF. Written as DNA, the CDR3 is TGTGCCAGCAGCTTAGGGTTAGCCGGGGAGCTGTTTTTT.

This chain connects TRBV4-2 to TRBJ2-3, with 9 bases matching TRBD2. The CDR3 spans 18 residues. Germline CDR1 reads LGHNA; CDR2 reads YNFKEQ. The ends lost 1 base at V and 2 bases at J; junction bases unmatched: 10. The CDR3 here is CASSQASGTFYDTDTQYF. Here the CDR3 DNA reads TGTGCCAGCAGCCAAGCTAGCGGGACCTTCTATGACACAGATACGCAGTATTTT.

The V and J genes are TRBV5-1 and TRBJ2-3, with 8 bases fitting TRBD1. Germline V CDR1 and CDR2: SGHRS, YFSETQ. J was trimmed by 4 bases and V by 3 bases; bases with no gene match: 4. This CDR3 region has 14 residues. CDR3 nucleotides: TGCGCCAGCAGCTCTGACAGGGGTTCAGATACGCAGTATTTT. Its protein product is CASSSDRGSDTQYF.

The J gene is TRBJ1-3, the V gene TRBV19; TRBD1 aligns across 9 bases. The CDR3 covers 15 residues. V trimming: 5 bases; J trimming: 7 bases; junction bases outside the gene matches: 9. Germline CDR1 and CDR2: LNHDA and SQIVND (reference sequence). The CDR3 region is CASSDSGTGRNTIYF. Written as DNA, the CDR3 is TGTGCCAGTAGTGACTCCGGGACAGGGCGGAACACCATATATTTT.

CDR3 protein: CASSYEQGVTNEKLFF. CDR3 DNA sequence: TGTGCCAGCAGTTACGAACAGGGGGTGACTAATGAAAAACTGTTTTTT. The chain links TRBV6-6 to TRBJ1-4; 8 nucleotides align to TRBD1. Germline assignment: CDR1 MNHNY and CDR2 SVGAGI (reference sequence). The CDR3 runs to 16 residues. The V and J ends lost 2 bases and 2 bases, in that order; junction bases with no gene match: 4.

CDR3 region: CASSPQGHYGYTF. CDR3 DNA sequence: TGTGCCAGCAGCCCACAGGGCCACTATGGCTACACCTTC. V gene TRBV3-1 (or the pseudogene TRBV3-2) combines with J gene TRBJ1-2; a possible D gene is TRBD1 (6 bases). V was clipped by 4 bases and J by 3 bases, with 9 bases between them. The V gene's germline CDR1 is LGHDT and CDR2 YNNKEL (reference sequence). The CDR3 runs 13 residues.

This clone was recorded a few times. The chain recombines TRBV12-5 with TRBJ1-2, with no clear D. CDR1 and CDR2 from the germline V gene are LGHNT and FRNRAP. Trimming stripped 5 bases from V and 0 bases from J, with 10 bases between. This CDR3 has 14 amino acids. CDR3: CASGPGGPNYGYTF. The CDR3 DNA reads as TGTGCTAGTGGTCCTGGTGGCCCTAACTATGGCTACACCTTC.

V usage is TRBV7-6 and J usage is TRBJ2-1; perhaps TRBD1 as D (6 bases). The V and J ends lost 2 bases and 2 bases respectively, with 7 bases between them. CDR3 length equals 14 residues. Germline CDR1 reads SGHVS; CDR2 reads FNYEAQ. The CDR3 bases are TGTGCCAGCAGCTTAAGGACAGCCTACAATGAGCAGTTCTTC. Translation: CASSLRTAYNEQFF.

V gene TRBV29-1 combines with J gene TRBJ2-7, with 10 bases fitting TRBD1. The length of the CDR3 is 13 residues. V was pared by 6 bases and J by 5 bases, with 7 bases of the junction left unmatched. Per the germline V gene, CDR1 is SQVTM and CDR2 is ANQGSEA. CDR3 DNA: TGCAGCGTGGATGGGACAGGGGTCCACGAGCAGTACTTC. Translating it yields CSVDGTGVHEQYF.

This chain links TRBV28 with TRBJ2-5; 9 positions match TRBD1. Per the germline V gene, CDR1 is MDHEN and CDR2 is SYDVKM. CDR3 length: 16 amino acids. With V trimmed by 3 bases and J by 5 bases, 10 bases remained unmatched. The CDR3 region is CASSFTLGTGKETQYF. CDR3 DNA: TGTGCCAGCAGTTTCACCCTTGGGACAGGGAAGGAGACCCAGTACTTC. Filled out from reference TRBV28 and TRBJ2-5, the complete variable domain reads DVKVTQSSRYLVKRTGEKVFLECVQDMDHENMFWYRQDPGLGLRLIYFSYDVKMKEKGDIPEGYSVSREKKERFSLILESASTNQTSMYLCASSFTLGTGKETQYFGPGTRLLVL.

This chain uses TRBV14 with TRBJ2-1; no reliable D call. V was trimmed by 1 base and J by 2 bases, leaving 9 bases between them. Looked up from germline, CDR1 is SGHDN and CDR2 is FVKESK. This CDR3 has 15 residues. CDR3 sequence (DNA): TGTGCCAGCAGCCAAGGCGTGCTTACCTACAATGAGCAGTTCTTC. Translated, it gives CASSQGVLTYNEQFF. Using reference TRBV14 and TRBJ2-1 for the parts outside the CDR3, the full variable domain is EAGVTQFPSHSVIEKGQTVTLRCDPISGHDNLYWYRRVMGKEIKFLLHFVKESKQDESGMPNNRFLAERTGGTYSTLKVQPAELEDSGVYFCASSQGVLTYNEQFFGPGTRLTVL.

The chain's CDR3 is CASSIEGGSFGNSPLHF. CDR3 nucleotide sequence: TGTGCCAGTAGTATTGAGGGAGGCTCCTTCGGGAATTCACCCCTCCACTTT. The rearrangement joins TRBV19 to TRBJ1-6; D remains ambiguous. The CDR3 runs to 17 residues. V lost 3 bases and J 7 bases, leaving 19 bases between the germline ends. CDR1 LNHDA and CDR2 SQIVND come from the germline V gene (reference sequence).

This sequence joins TRBV25-1 and TRBJ1-1; D gene unclear. Trimming removed 3 bases from V and 3 bases from J, with 14 bases in between. The CDR3 totals 15 residues. Germline V gives CDR1 MGHDK, CDR2 SYGVNS. The CDR3 DNA reads TGTGCCAGCAGTGACAGGACGGGGTGGTACACTGAAGCTTTCTTT. It is translated as CASSDRTGWYTEAFF.

The chain carries TRBV19 and TRBJ1-2; 7 bases line up with TRBD1. This CDR3 has 15 amino acids. Germline CDR1 is LNHDA and CDR2 is SQIVND (reference sequence). With V trimmed by 5 bases and J by 4 bases, 10 bases remained unmatched. The DNA for the CDR3 is TGTGCCAGTAGTCCTCGGACAGGTTGGGGCTATGGCTACACCTTC. Residues: CASSPRTGWGYGYTF. The full variable domain, its missing parts supplied by reference TRBV19 and TRBJ1-2, is DGGITQSPKYLFRKEGQNVTLSCEQNLNHDAMYWYRQDPGQGLRLIYYSQIVNDFQKGDIAEGYSVSREKKESFPLTVTSAQKNPTAFYLCASSPRTGWGYGYTFGSGTRLTVV.

The genes are TRBV5-4 and TRBJ1-2; weak D call: TRBD1 (6 bases). V was cut by 4 bases and J by 4 bases, with 23 bases left in between. Germline V gene lookup returns CDR1 SGHNT and CDR2 YYREEE (reference sequence). CDR3 length: 17 amino acids. CDR3 in DNA: TGTGCCAGCAGCCCCGGGGGGGCAACCCTTGGGGGCTATGGCTACACCTTC. Translated, it gives CASSPGGATLGGYGYTF.

The chain is built from TRBV6-2 or TRBV6-3 and TRBJ1-1; 10 bases map to TRBD1. V shed 0 bases, J shed 4 bases, and the junction held 2 bases outside the gene matches. Germline V gene lookup returns CDR1 MNHEY and CDR2 SVGEGT. This CDR3 spans 15 amino acids. The CDR3 reads CASSYSRTGGTEAFF. CDR3 in DNA: TGTGCCAGCAGTTACTCGAGGACAGGGGGCACTGAAGCTTTCTTT.

This sequence joins TRBV5-4 and TRBJ1-2; D is possibly TRBD1 (6 bases). Looked up from germline, CDR1 is SGHNT and CDR2 is YYREEE (reference sequence). This CDR3 has 16 residues. With 2 bases removed from V and 9 bases from J, the gap between germline ends came to 23 bases. The CDR3 bases are TGTGCCAGCAGCTTAATGAAGGGGGGGGAATTTTGGCGCTACACCTTC. Its translation: CASSLMKGGEFWRYTF.

The V and J genes are TRBV9 and TRBJ2-2; D remains ambiguous. Germline V gene sequence: CDR1 SGDLS, CDR2 YYNGEE. V lost 3 bases and J 7 bases, leaving 7 bases between the germline ends. This CDR3 spans 12 amino acids. This CDR3 reads CASSASIGELFF. The DNA for the CDR3 is TGTGCCAGCAGCGCATCAATCGGGGAGCTGTTTTTT.

The V gene is TRBV29-1, the J gene TRBJ1-1, with 11 bases matching TRBD1. The CDR3 runs to 13 residues. Germline assignment: CDR1 SQVTM and CDR2 ANQGSEA. J gave up 4 bases and V 8 bases, and 6 bases lay outside the gene matches. CDR3 sequence (DNA): TGCAGCTCCCCCGGGACAGGGGGCACTGAAGCTTTCTTT. Its translation is CSSPGTGGTEAFF.

The chain joins TRBV3-1 (or the pseudogene TRBV3-2) to TRBJ2-1; 10 positions match TRBD2. The CDR3 extends over 15 amino acids. Trimming removed 1 base from V and 10 bases from J; junction bases left unmatched: 7. The germline gives CDR1 LGHDT, CDR2 YNNKEL (reference sequence). CDR3 loop: CASSQGASGSKEQFF. The CDR3 region has the DNA TGTGCCAGCAGCCAAGGGGCTAGCGGGAGTAAGGAGCAGTTCTTC.

This sequence joins TRBV6-1 and TRBJ2-7; 9 bases are shared with TRBD1. Germline CDR1 is MNHNS and CDR2 is SASEGT. The ends lost 1 base at V and 3 bases at J; junction bases unmatched: 7. The CDR3 has 16 amino acids. In DNA, the CDR3 is TGTGCCAGCAGTGAAGAGGGACAGGGCCGCTACTACGAGCAGTACTTC. This sequence encodes CASSEEGQGRYYEQYF.

The chain links TRBV19 to TRBJ1-2; the D is unclear. V was clipped by 5 bases and J by 8 bases, with 18 bases between them. CDR3 length: 14 residues. Germline V CDR1 and CDR2: LNHDA, SQIVND (reference sequence). In DNA form, the CDR3 reads TGTGCCAGTAGTCCTGACACCGCCTTCGGCGGCTACACCTTC. Its protein is CASSPDTAFGGYTF.

This chain links TRBV15 with TRBJ1-1; weak D call: TRBD1 (6 bases). The germline V gene has CDR1 LNHNV and CDR2 YYDKDF (reference sequence). Between the trimmed V and J ends, which lost 5 bases and 1 base, there was a span of 17 bases. CDR3 length: 16 amino acids. CDR3 loop: CATSPRPQGRNTEAFF. The CDR3, as DNA: TGTGCCACCAGCCCGAGACCACAGGGAAGGAACACTGAAGCTTTCTTT.

This clone was detected once. This chain joins TRBV9 and TRBJ1-1, with D perhaps TRBD1 (6 bases). This CDR3 is 16 amino acids long. From germline, CDR1 is SGDLS and CDR2 YYNGEE. Deletions cut 4 bases from V and 6 bases from J, with 22 bases between. The CDR3, as DNA: TGTGCCAGCAGCCCCCACCATGGGACACGGACAGCTGAAGCTTTCTTT. It encodes CASSPHHGTRTAEAFF.

This clone was counted once. The chain combines TRBV3-1 (or the pseudogene TRBV3-2) with TRBJ2-1; 10 bases agree with TRBD1. The CDR3 loop spans 14 amino acids. V lost 7 bases, J lost 7 bases, and 7 bases stayed unmatched. Per the germline V gene, CDR1 is LGHDT and CDR2 is YNNKEL (reference sequence). CDR3 loop: CASTRQGAENEQFF. The CDR3 DNA is TGTGCCAGCACAAGACAGGGGGCGGAAAATGAGCAGTTCTTC.

The count of this clone is one. V gene TRBV15 combines with J gene TRBJ1-1, with 8 positions matching TRBD1. CDR1 and CDR2 (germline): LNHNV, YYDKDF (reference sequence). This CDR3 is 13 amino acids long. Germline trimming cut 4 bases from V and 10 bases from J; bases unmatched to any gene: 8. CDR3 loop: CATSTQGGTGAFF. CDR3 coding DNA: TGTGCCACCAGCACTCAAGGAGGGACAGGAGCTTTCTTT.

CDR3 sequence: CASTKKGGPNTGELFF. The CDR3 nucleotides read TGTGCCAGCACCAAGAAGGGGGGGCCGAACACCGGGGAGCTGTTTTTT. The chain recombines TRBV13 with TRBJ2-2; maybe TRBD2 (7 bases). Trimming took 7 bases from V and 0 from J, leaving 15 bases between them. The CDR3 totals 16 residues. Germline CDR1 is PRHDT and CDR2 is FYEKMQ (reference sequence).

The chain uses TRBV30 and TRBJ2-3; TRBD2 is a possible D gene (6 bases). The germline CDR1 and CDR2 sequences are GTSNPN and SVGIG (reference sequence). The CDR3 has 14 amino acids. V lost 2 bases and J lost 2, with 11 bases in between. CDR3 sequence: CAWSRLAFTDTQYF. The CDR3 nucleotides read TGTGCCTGGAGTCGTCTAGCGTTCACAGATACGCAGTATTTT.

The V gene is TRBV7-7, the J gene TRBJ2-7; TRBD1 matches at 11 bases. The germline V gene has CDR1 SSHAT and CDR2 FNYEAQ (reference sequence). CDR3 length equals 14 residues. V shed 5 bases and J 7 bases; nucleotides not matched to a gene: 7. The CDR3 loop is CASSLRTGGGEQYF. CDR3 nucleotide sequence: TGTGCCAGCAGCCTCCGGACAGGGGGCGGTGAGCAGTACTTC.